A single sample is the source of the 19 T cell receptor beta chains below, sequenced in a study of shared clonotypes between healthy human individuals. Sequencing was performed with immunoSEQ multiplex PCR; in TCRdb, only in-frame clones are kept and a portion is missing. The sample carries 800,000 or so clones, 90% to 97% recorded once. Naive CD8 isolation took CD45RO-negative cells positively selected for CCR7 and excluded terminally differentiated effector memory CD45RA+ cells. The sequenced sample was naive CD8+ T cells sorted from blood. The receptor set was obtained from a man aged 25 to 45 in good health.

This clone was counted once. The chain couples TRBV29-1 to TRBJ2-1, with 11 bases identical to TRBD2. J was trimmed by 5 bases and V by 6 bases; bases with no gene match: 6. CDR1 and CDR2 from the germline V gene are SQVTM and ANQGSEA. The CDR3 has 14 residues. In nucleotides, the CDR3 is TGCAGCGTCGCGACTAGCGGGATAGACAATGAGCAGTTCTTC. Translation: CSVATSGIDNEQFF.

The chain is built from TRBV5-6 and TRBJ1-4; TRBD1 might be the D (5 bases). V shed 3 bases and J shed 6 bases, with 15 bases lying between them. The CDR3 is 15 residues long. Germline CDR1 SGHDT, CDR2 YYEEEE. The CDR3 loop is CASSSPGDGDEKLFF. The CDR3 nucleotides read TGTGCCAGCAGCTCGCCGGGGGATGGGGATGAAAAACTGTTTTTT. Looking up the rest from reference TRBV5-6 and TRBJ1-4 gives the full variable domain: DAGVTQSPTHLIKTRGQQVTLRCSPKSGHDTVSWYQQALGQGPQFIFQYYEEEERQRGNFPDRFSGHQFPNYSSELNVNALLLGDSALYLCASSSPGDGDEKLFFGSGTQLSVL.

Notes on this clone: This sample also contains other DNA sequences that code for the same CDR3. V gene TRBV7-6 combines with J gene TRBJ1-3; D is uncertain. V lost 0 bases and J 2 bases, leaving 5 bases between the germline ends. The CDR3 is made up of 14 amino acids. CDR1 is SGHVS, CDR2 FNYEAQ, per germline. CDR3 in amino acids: CASSLAGPGNTIYF. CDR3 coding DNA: TGTGCCAGCAGCTTAGCAGGGCCTGGAAACACCATATATTTT.

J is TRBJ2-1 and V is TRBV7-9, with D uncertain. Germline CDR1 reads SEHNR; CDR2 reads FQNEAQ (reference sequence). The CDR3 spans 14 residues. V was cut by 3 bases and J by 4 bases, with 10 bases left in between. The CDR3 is CASSFPNTYNEQFF. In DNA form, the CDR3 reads TGTGCCAGCAGCTTTCCAAACACGTACAATGAGCAGTTCTTC. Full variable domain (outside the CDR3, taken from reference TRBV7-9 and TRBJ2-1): DTGVSQNPRHKITKRGQNVTFRCDPISEHNRLYWYRQTLGQGPEFLTYFQNEAQLEKSRLLSDRFSAERPKGSFSTLEIQRTEQGDSAMYLCASSFPNTYNEQFFGPGTRLTVL.

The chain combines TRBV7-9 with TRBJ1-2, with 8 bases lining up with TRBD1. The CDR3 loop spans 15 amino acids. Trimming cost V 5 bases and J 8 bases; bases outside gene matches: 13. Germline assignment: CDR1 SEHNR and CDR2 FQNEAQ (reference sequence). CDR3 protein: CASSQPDRATTGYTF. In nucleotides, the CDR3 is TGTGCCAGCAGCCAGCCGGACAGGGCCACTACCGGCTACACCTTC.

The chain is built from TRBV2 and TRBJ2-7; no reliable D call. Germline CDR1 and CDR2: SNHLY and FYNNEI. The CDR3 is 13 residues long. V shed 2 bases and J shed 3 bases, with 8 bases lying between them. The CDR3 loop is CASSERQFYEQYF. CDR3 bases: TGTGCCAGCAGTGAAAGGCAGTTCTACGAGCAGTACTTC. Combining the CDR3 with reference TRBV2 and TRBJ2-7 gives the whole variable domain EPEVTQTPSHQVTQMGQEVILRCVPISNHLYFYWYRQILGQKVEFLVSFYNNEISEKSEIFDDQFSVERPDGSNFTLKIRSTKLEDSAMYFCASSERQFYEQYFGPGTRLTVT.

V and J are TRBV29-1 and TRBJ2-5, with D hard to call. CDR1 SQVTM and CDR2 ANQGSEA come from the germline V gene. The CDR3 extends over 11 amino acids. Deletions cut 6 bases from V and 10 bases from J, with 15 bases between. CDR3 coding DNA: TGCAGCGTCCTATCCAGTGGGTTCCAGTACTTC. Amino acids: CSVLSSGFQYF.

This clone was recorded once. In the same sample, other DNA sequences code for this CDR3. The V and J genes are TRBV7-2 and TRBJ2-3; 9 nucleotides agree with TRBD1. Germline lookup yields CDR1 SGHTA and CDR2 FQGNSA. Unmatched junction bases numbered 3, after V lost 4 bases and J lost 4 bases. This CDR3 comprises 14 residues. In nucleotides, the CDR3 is TGTGCCAGCAGCTCCGGACAGGGGTCAGATACGCAGTATTTT. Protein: CASSSGQGSDTQYF.

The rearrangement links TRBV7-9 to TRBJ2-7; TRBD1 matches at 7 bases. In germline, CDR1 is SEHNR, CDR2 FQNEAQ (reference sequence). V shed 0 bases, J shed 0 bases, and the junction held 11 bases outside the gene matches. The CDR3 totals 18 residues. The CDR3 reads CASSLAFWDSASSYEQYF. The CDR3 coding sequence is TGTGCCAGCAGCTTAGCTTTCTGGGACAGCGCAAGCTCCTACGAGCAGTACTTC.

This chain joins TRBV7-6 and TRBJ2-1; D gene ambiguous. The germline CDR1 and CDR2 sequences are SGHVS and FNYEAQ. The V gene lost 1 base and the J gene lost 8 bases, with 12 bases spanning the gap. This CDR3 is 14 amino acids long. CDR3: CASSLGGNWYEQFF. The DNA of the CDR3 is TGTGCCAGCAGCTTAGGGGGTAATTGGTATGAGCAGTTCTTC.

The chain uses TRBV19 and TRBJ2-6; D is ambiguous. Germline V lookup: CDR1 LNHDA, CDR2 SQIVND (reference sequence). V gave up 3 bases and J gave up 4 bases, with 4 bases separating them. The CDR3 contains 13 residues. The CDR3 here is CASSMSGANVLTF. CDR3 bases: TGTGCCAGTAGTATGTCGGGGGCCAACGTCCTGACTTTC.

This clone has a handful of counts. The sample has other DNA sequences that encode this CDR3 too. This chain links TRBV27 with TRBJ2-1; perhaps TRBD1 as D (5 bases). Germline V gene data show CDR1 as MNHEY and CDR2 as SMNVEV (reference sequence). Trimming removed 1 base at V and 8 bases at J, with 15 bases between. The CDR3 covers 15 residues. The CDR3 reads CASSLWGPVPDEQFF. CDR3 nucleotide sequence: TGTGCCAGCAGTTTATGGGGCCCTGTTCCCGATGAGCAGTTCTTC.

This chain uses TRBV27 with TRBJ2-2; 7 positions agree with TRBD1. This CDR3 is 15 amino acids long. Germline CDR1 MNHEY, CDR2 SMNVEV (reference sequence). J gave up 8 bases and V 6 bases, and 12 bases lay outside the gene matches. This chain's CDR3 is CASSRRQGLPGELFF. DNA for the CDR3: TGTGCCAGCAGCCGCAGACAGGGCCTACCGGGGGAGCTGTTTTTT.

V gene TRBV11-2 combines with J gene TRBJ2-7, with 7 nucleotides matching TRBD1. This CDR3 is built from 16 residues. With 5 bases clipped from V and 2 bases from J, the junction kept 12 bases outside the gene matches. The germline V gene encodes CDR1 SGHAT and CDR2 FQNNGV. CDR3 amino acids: CASSLWDSGSPYEQYF. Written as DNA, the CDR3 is TGTGCCAGCAGCCTATGGGACAGTGGGTCCCCCTACGAGCAGTACTTC.

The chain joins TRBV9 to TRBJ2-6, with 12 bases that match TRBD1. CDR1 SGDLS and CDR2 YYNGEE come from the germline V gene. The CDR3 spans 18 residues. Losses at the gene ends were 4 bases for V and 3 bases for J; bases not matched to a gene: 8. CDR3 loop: CASSPKGQGALGANVLTF. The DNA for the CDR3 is TGTGCCAGCAGCCCAAAGGGACAGGGGGCGCTTGGGGCCAACGTCCTGACTTTC.

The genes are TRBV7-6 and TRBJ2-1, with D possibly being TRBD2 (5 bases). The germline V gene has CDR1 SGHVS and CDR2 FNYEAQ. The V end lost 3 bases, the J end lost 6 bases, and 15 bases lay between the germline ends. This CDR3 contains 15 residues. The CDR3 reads CASSFGLGPLNEQFF. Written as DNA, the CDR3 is TGTGCCAGCAGCTTCGGACTGGGTCCCCTCAATGAGCAGTTCTTC.

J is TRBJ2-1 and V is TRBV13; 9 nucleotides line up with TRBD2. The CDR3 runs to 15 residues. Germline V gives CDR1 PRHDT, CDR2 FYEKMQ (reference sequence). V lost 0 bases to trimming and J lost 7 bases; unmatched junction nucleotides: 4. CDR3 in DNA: TGTGCCAGCAGCTTAGGGGGGACTAGCCCAAATGAGCAGTTCTTC. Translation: CASSLGGTSPNEQFF.

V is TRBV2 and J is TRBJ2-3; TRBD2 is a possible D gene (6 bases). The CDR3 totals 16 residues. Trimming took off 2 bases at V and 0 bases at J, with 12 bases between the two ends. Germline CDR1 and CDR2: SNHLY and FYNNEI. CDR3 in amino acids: CASSERRGASTDTQYF. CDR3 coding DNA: TGTGCCAGCAGTGAAAGACGCGGGGCTAGCACAGATACGCAGTATTTT.

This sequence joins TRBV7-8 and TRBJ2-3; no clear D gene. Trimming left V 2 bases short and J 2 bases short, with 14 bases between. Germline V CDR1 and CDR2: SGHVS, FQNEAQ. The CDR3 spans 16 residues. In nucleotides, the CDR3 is TGTGCCAGCAGCTTAATTCGTGGATTTGACACAGATACGCAGTATTTT. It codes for CASSLIRGFDTDTQYF.